The clone carrying this T cell receptor (beta chain) has only a few counts. Antigen specificity is unknown. Germline V CDR1 and CDR2: SGHTA, FQGTGA. The CDR3 spans 13 residues. J was trimmed by 6 bases and V by 5 bases; bases with no gene match: 5. Tumor libraries mostly used 4 to 5 ug genomic DNA, two replicates each. The table came from immunoSEQ multiplex PCR; TCRdb's copy has only in-frame clones and leaves some out. Here the sample spans approximately 12,000 clones, about 61% being singletons. Patients had newly diagnosed, untreated stage II-IVA oral cavity squamous cell carcinoma. The entry originates in a study of neoadjuvant anti-PD-1 for oral cavity cancer. Study summary: Patients without progression got a fourth dose around day 43. Study outcomes and limitations: TCR analyses covered only a few patients per response group.

The V call is TRBV7-3, the J call TRBJ2-7; 9 nucleotides agree with TRBD1. This TCR derives from a person between 40 and 85 years old with oral cavity squamous cell carcinoma. The donor label of this sample is uncertain. The material was tumor tissue, obtained before nivolumab (anti-PD-1) treatment. CDR3 DNA: TGTGCCAGCAGCCAGACAGGGGGTGGCGAGCAGTACTTC. Protein product: CASSQTGGGEQYF.